This T cell receptor beta chain was sequenced during a study of cytomegalovirus exposure and HLA in healthy donors. Study observations and caveats: Several of the most significant clusters appeared, in a later analysis, to be linked to common viral pathogens. Most TCR beta V segments were productive about 90% or about 30% of the time in an earlier analysis. The authors later linked a missense DCLRE1C variant to TCR beta V- and J-gene trimming.

13 Jbeta primers and 60 Vbeta primers were used for the PCR. TCRdb's copy holds only in-frame clones and misses some; the assay was immunoSEQ multiplex PCR. The sample has 90,000 to 110,000 clones; approximately 82% are singletons. The V gene's germline CDR1 is MNHNY and CDR2 SVGAGI (reference sequence). The CDR3 consists of 14 residues. V was cut by 2 bases and J by 5 bases, with 10 bases left in between. Worth noting for this clone: Its antigen remains unknown.

Sequencing was done on a sample of PBMCs. This receptor was taken from a man aged 40-49 years in good health and CMV-seropositive. The chain recombines TRBV6-6 with TRBJ1-5, with D perhaps TRBD1 (5 bases). Written as DNA, the CDR3 is TGTGCCAGCAGTTACCCAGTAGGGGATCAGCCCCAGCATTTT. It yields the protein CASSYPVGDQPQHF.